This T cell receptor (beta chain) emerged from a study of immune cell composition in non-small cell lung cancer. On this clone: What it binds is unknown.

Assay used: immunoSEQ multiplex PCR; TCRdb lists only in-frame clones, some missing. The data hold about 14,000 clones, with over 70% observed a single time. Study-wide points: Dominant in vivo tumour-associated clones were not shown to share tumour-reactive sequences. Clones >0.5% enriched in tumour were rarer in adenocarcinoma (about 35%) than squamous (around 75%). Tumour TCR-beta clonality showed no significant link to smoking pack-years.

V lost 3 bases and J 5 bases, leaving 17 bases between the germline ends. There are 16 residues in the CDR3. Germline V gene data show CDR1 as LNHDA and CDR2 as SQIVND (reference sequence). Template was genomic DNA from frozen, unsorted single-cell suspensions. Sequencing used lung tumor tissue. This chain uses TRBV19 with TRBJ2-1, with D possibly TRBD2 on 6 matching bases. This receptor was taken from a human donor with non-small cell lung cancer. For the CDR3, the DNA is TGTGCCAGTAGTATGTGGAGGCTAGCGCGTGACAATGAGCAGTTCTTC. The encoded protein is CASSMWRLARDNEQFF.